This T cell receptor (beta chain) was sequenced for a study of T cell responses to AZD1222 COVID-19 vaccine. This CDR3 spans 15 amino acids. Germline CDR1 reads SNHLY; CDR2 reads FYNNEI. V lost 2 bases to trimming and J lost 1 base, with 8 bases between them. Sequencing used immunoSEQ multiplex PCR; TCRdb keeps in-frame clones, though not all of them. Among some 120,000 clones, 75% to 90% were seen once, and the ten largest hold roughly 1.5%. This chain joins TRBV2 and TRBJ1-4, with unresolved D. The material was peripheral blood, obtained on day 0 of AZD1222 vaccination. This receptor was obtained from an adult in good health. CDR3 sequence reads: CASSEILGTNEKLFF. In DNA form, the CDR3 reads TGTGCCAGCAGTGAAATCTTGGGAACTAATGAAAAACTGTTTTTT. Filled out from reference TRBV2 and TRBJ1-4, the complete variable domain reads EPEVTQTPSHQVTQMGQEVILRCVPISNHLYFYWYRQILGQKVEFLVSFYNNEISEKSEIFDDQFSVERPDGSNFTLKIRSTKLEDSAMYFCASSEILGTNEKLFFGSGTQLSVL.